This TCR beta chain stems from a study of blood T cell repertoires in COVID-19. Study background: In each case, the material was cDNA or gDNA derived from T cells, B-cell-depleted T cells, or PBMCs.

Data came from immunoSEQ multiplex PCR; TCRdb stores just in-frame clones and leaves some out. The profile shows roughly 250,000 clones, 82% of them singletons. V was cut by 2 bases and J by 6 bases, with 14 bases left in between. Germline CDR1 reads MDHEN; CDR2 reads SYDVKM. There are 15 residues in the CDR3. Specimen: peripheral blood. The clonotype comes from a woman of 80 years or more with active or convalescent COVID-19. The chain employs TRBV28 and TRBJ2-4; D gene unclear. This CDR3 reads CASSLRGGNLNIQYF. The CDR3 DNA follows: TGTGCCAGCAGTTTAAGAGGCGGAAACCTAAACATTCAGTACTTC.